These 27 T cell receptor beta chains originate from one sample sequenced in a study of blood T cell repertoires in COVID-19. Method: immunoSEQ multiplex PCR; TCRdb's copy keeps in-frame clones and lacks some. The repertoire holds 170,000 or so clones, about 75% seen once, with around 24% in the top ten. Source material: peripheral blood. The source is a woman in her sixties or seventies with acute or convalescent COVID-19.

This sequence joins TRBV7-2 and TRBJ1-1, with D uncertain. Germline V gives CDR1 SGHTA, CDR2 FQGNSA. The CDR3 has 11 residues. V lost 2 bases and J 11 bases, leaving 9 bases between the germline ends. The CDR3 here is CASSLRGSAFF. CDR3 nucleotides: TGTGCCAGCAGCTTACGAGGGTCGGCTTTCTTT.

The chain combines TRBV4-2 with TRBJ2-1; TRBD2 matches 7 bases. V shed 0 bases and J 2 bases; nucleotides not matched to a gene: 7. Looked up from germline, CDR1 is LGHNA and CDR2 is YNFKEQ. The CDR3 has 17 residues. For the CDR3, the DNA is TGTGCCAGCAGCCAAGAGGTCGGGACTACCGCCTACAATGAGCAGTTCTTC. Its protein is CASSQEVGTTAYNEQFF.

The chain has TRBV6-6 and TRBJ2-7; the D gene is possibly TRBD2 (6 bases). In germline, CDR1 is MNHNY, CDR2 SVGAGI (reference sequence). Trimming removed 6 bases at V and 2 bases at J, with 17 bases between. The CDR3 contains 15 residues. CDR3 bases: TGTGCCAGCAGCCTAGCCCCGGGACTCCCCTACGAGCAGTACTTC. Translating it yields CASSLAPGLPYEQYF.

The chain links TRBV24-1 to TRBJ2-2; D ambiguous. The length of the CDR3 is 13 residues. Per the germline V gene, CDR1 is KGHDR and CDR2 is SFDVKD. V lost 9 bases and J lost 0, with 7 bases in between. CDR3 sequence: CATGQPNTGELFF. Written as DNA, the CDR3 is TGTGCCACCGGGCAGCCGAACACCGGGGAGCTGTTTTTT.

This clone was seen only once. The J gene is TRBJ1-4, the V gene TRBV4-1; TRBD1 matches at 8 bases. Germline CDR1 reads MGHRA; CDR2 reads YSYEKL. The V and J ends lost 4 bases and 8 bases, in that order; junction bases with no gene match: 9. The CDR3 is 15 residues long. For the CDR3, the DNA is TGCGCCAGCAGCCCCCCGGACAGGGAAAGCGAAAAACTGTTTTTT. Its translation: CASSPPDRESEKLFF.

The chain joins TRBV29-1 to TRBJ1-5, with 9 bases matching TRBD1. The trim removed 7 bases at V and 7 bases at J, leaving 11 bases unmatched. Germline assignment: CDR1 SQVTM and CDR2 ANQGSEA. CDR3 length: 14 residues. The CDR3 loop is CSARFGTGNQPQHF. CDR3 sequence (DNA): TGCAGCGCACGTTTCGGGACAGGGAACCAGCCCCAGCATTTT.

This clone was seen once. In the same sample, other DNA sequences code for this CDR3. The chain recombines TRBV5-1 with TRBJ1-1; no firm D call. The germline V gene encodes CDR1 SGHRS and CDR2 YFSETQ. Trimming stripped 2 bases from V and 1 base from J, with 6 bases between. The CDR3 totals 13 residues. In DNA form, the CDR3 reads TGCGCCAGCAGCTTTACCGGGAACACTGAAGCTTTCTTT. It yields the protein CASSFTGNTEAFF.

This chain joins TRBV7-2 and TRBJ2-7; 8 positions agree with TRBD1. Germline CDR1 and CDR2: SGHTA and FQGNSA. The CDR3 covers 15 residues. The junction had 9 bases not matched to a gene; V was cut back by 4 bases and J by 4 bases. This chain's CDR3 is CASSSRQGPKYEQYF. In DNA, the CDR3 is TGTGCCAGCAGCTCGAGACAGGGGCCAAAATACGAGCAGTACTTC.

V usage is TRBV13 and J usage is TRBJ1-1; no firm D call. This CDR3 is built from 13 residues. V shed 3 bases and J shed 4 bases, with 9 bases lying between them. Germline V gives CDR1 PRHDT, CDR2 FYEKMQ (reference sequence). The CDR3: CASSFLRGTEAFF. The DNA of the CDR3 is TGTGCCAGCAGCTTTTTACGGGGCACTGAAGCTTTCTTT.

The gene calls are TRBV29-1 and TRBJ2-1; 12 bases fit TRBD2. This CDR3 has 14 residues. Germline V gene sequence: CDR1 SQVTM, CDR2 ANQGSEA. V gave up 7 bases and J gave up 5 bases; unmatched junction bases: 6. The CDR3 region has the DNA TGCAGCGCCCTAGCGGGAGGGATTAACAATGAGCAGTTCTTC. It translates to CSALAGGINNEQFF.

This rearrangement joins TRBV29-1 to TRBJ2-5; the match to TRBD1 covers 7 bases. CDR3 length: 13 amino acids. Germline values: CDR1 SQVTM, CDR2 ANQGSEA. The V gene end was trimmed by 4 bases and the J gene end by 2 bases; junction bases not matched to a gene: 4. This chain's CDR3 is CSVATGSQETQYF. The CDR3 DNA reads TGCAGCGTTGCGACAGGGAGTCAAGAGACCCAGTACTTC. The entire variable domain, with the rest obtained from reference TRBV29-1 and TRBJ2-5, is as follows: SAVISQKPSRDICQRGTSLTIQCQVDSQVTMMFWYRQQPGQSLTLIATANQGSEATYESGFVIDKFPISRPNLTFSTLTVSNMSPEDSSIYLCSVATGSQETQYFGPGTRLLVL.

The chain combines TRBV9 with TRBJ2-1; D unresolved. The ends were cut back, 5 bases at V and 7 bases at J, with 10 bases in the middle. The CDR3 sequence is 12 residues long. The V gene's germline CDR1 is SGDLS and CDR2 YYNGEE. The CDR3 nucleotides are TGTGCCAGCAGGTCCCTGGAGAATGAGCAGTTCTTC. Protein product: CASRSLENEQFF.

Details on this clone: The sample has other DNA sequences that encode this CDR3 too. V gene TRBV2 combines with J gene TRBJ1-4; 7 bases are shared with TRBD1. Unmatched junction bases numbered 7, after V lost 5 bases and J lost 4 bases. The CDR3 contains 15 residues. Germline CDR1 reads SNHLY; CDR2 reads FYNNEI. CDR3 sequence reads: CASSLSGQVNEKLFF. The CDR3 nucleotides read TGTGCCAGCAGTCTATCTGGACAGGTTAATGAAAAACTGTTTTTT.

The chain uses TRBV3-1 (or the pseudogene TRBV3-2) and TRBJ1-1; tentative D call: TRBD1 (6 bases). This CDR3 has 14 residues. V was pared by 4 bases and J by 4 bases, with 13 bases between. CDR1 and CDR2 from the germline V gene are LGHDT and YNNKEL (reference sequence). Here the CDR3 reads CASSPTQGLTEAFF. The CDR3 DNA is TGTGCCAGCAGCCCCACACAGGGTCTCACTGAAGCTTTCTTT.

This sequence joins TRBV4-1 and TRBJ2-1, with 10 bases matching TRBD2. After removal of 1 base from V and 4 bases from J, the junction contained 10 bases not matched to a gene. CDR1 MGHRA and CDR2 YSYEKL come from the germline V gene. The CDR3 consists of 18 residues. CDR3 in DNA: TGCGCCAGCAGCCAAGTCCCTAGCGGGAGCCCCATTTACAATGAGCAGTTCTTC. Residues: CASSQVPSGSPIYNEQFF.

This CDR3 reads CASSPTGIGNTIYF. Written as DNA, the CDR3 is TGTGCCAGCAGCCCAACAGGAATTGGAAACACCATATATTTT. The genes are TRBV5-6 and TRBJ1-3; weak D call: TRBD1 (5 bases). In germline, CDR1 is SGHDT, CDR2 YYEEEE. CDR3 length: 14 residues. The V end was cut by 4 bases, the J end by 3 bases, with 11 bases between.

V is TRBV29-1 and J is TRBJ2-3; 7 bases are a match to TRBD2. From germline, CDR1 is SQVTM and CDR2 ANQGSEA. The CDR3 consists of 14 residues. V trimming: 4 bases; J trimming: 4 bases; junction bases outside the gene matches: 8. This CDR3 reads CSVVAAGVPDTQYF. As DNA, the CDR3 is TGCAGCGTTGTGGCCGCGGGAGTGCCAGATACGCAGTATTTT.

V and J are TRBV11-2 and TRBJ2-7; TRBD1 matches at 7 bases. The CDR3 sequence is 13 residues long. V shed 5 bases, J shed 3 bases, and the junction held 4 bases outside the gene matches. Germline V gene lookup returns CDR1 SGHAT and CDR2 FQNNGV. The CDR3 sequence is CASSRDSIYEQYF. The CDR3 coding sequence is TGTGCCAGCAGCCGGGACAGTATCTACGAGCAGTACTTC.

V is TRBV7-9 and J is TRBJ2-7; D is uncertain. The CDR3 length is 12 residues. Trimming took off 3 bases at V and 6 bases at J, with 9 bases between the two ends. Germline loops: CDR1 SEHNR, CDR2 FQNEAQ (reference sequence). The CDR3 protein is CASSFLSSEQYF. The CDR3 DNA reads as TGTGCCAGCAGCTTTTTGTCTTCCGAGCAGTACTTC. Variable domain in full (rest from reference TRBV7-9 and TRBJ2-7): DTGVSQNPRHKITKRGQNVTFRCDPISEHNRLYWYRQTLGQGPEFLTYFQNEAQLEKSRLLSDRFSAERPKGSFSTLEIQRTEQGDSAMYLCASSFLSSEQYFGPGTRLTVT.

This chain links TRBV6-1 with TRBJ2-1; D is ambiguous. V was clipped by 3 bases and J by 0 bases, with 12 bases between them. The germline CDR1 and CDR2 sequences are MNHNS and SASEGT. CDR3 length: 16 residues. DNA for the CDR3: TGTGCCAGCAGTGACAGGTCGGCGAGCTCCTACAATGAGCAGTTCTTC. It is translated as CASSDRSASSYNEQFF.

This CDR3 is CAISEFRNSNQPQHF. DNA for the CDR3: TGTGCCATCAGTGAGTTCAGAAATAGCAATCAGCCCCAGCATTTT. The V call is TRBV10-3, the J call TRBJ1-5; D is unclear. Trimming removed 1 base from V and 0 bases from J, with 7 bases in between. Germline values: CDR1 ENHRY, CDR2 SYGVKD. There are 15 residues in the CDR3.

The V call is TRBV10-3, the J call TRBJ1-1; 7 bases fit TRBD1. The ends lost 3 bases at V and 0 bases at J; junction bases unmatched: 13. The germline V gene encodes CDR1 ENHRY and CDR2 SYGVKD. This CDR3 spans 18 amino acids. The CDR3 loop is CAISESASGTVMNTEAFF. The CDR3 DNA sequence: TGTGCCATCAGTGAATCAGCTTCCGGGACAGTAATGAACACTGAAGCTTTCTTT.

The chain recombines TRBV6-2 or TRBV6-3 with TRBJ2-1; 10 nucleotides line up with TRBD2. The CDR3 runs to 16 residues. Germline V gene data show CDR1 as MNHEY and CDR2 as SVGEGT. Germline trimming cut 5 bases from V and 4 bases from J; bases unmatched to any gene: 8. The CDR3 region has the DNA TGTGCCAGCAGTGGGAGCGGGAGGGCCGAGTACAATGAGCAGTTCTTC. Encoded protein: CASSGSGRAEYNEQFF.

V usage is TRBV6-2 or TRBV6-3 and J usage is TRBJ1-3; 7 nucleotides line up with TRBD1. CDR1 and CDR2 from the germline V gene are MNHEY and SVGEGT. With 6 bases clipped from V and 4 bases from J, the junction kept 18 bases outside the gene matches. The CDR3 totals 18 residues. The DNA of the CDR3 is TGTGCCAGCAGCCGCGGACAGGTCACCGGTCTAACGGGAAACACCATATATTTT. Translating it yields CASSRGQVTGLTGNTIYF.

The V call is TRBV3-1 (or the pseudogene TRBV3-2), the J call TRBJ1-2, with D possibly matching TRBD1 (5 bases). CDR3 size: 17 residues. V lost 1 base, J lost 3 bases, and 18 bases lay in between. Germline V gene data show CDR1 as LGHDT and CDR2 as YNNKEL (reference sequence). CDR3 sequence reads: CASSQGPRASDDYGYTF. DNA for the CDR3: TGTGCCAGCAGCCAAGGTCCCAGGGCTTCGGACGACTATGGCTACACCTTC.

This chain connects TRBV5-5 to TRBJ1-3, with D perhaps matching TRBD1 (5 bases). The CDR3 totals 14 residues. Trimming stripped 0 bases from V and 4 bases from J, with 8 bases between. In germline, CDR1 is SGHKS, CDR2 YYEKEE (reference sequence). CDR3 DNA sequence: TGTGCCAGCAGCTTGGGCCAGGGAGGAAACACCATATATTTT. It encodes CASSLGQGGNTIYF.

The CDR3: CASSDTTGALNTEAFF. The CDR3 DNA reads as TGTGCCAGCAGCGATACGACAGGCGCCCTGAACACTGAAGCTTTCTTT. The genes are TRBV9 and TRBJ1-1, with D perhaps TRBD1 (6 bases). V lost 3 bases and J lost 0, with 15 bases in between. CDR1 is SGDLS, CDR2 YYNGEE, per germline. This CDR3 is 16 amino acids long. Supplemented by reference TRBV9 and TRBJ1-1, the full variable domain reads DSGVTQTPKHLITATGQRVTLRCSPRSGDLSVYWYQQSLDQGLQFLIQYYNGEERAKGNILERFSAQQFPDLHSELNLSSLELGDSALYFCASSDTTGALNTEAFFGQGTRLTVV.